The 20 T cell receptor beta chains presented below share a single source sample, sequenced in a study of Graves' ophthalmopathy and Graves' hyperthyroidism. The sequenced template was RNA, covering the TCR beta CDR3 region. Amplification began with first-round RT-PCR using HTBI primers, then second-round multiplex PCR was performed. MiXCR, applied by TCRdb to the multiplex PCR reads, yields one record per CDR3 protein. Among 150,000 to 200,000 distinct CDR3 sequences listed, 39% were seen once. Input material: peripheral blood. The receptors stem from a man aged 25 to 40 with Graves' ophthalmopathy.

There are many counts of this clonotype. The chain has TRBV5-1 and TRBJ1-1; maybe TRBD1 (5 bases). The CDR3 spans 13 residues. In germline, CDR1 is SGHRS, CDR2 YFSETQ. The V and J ends lost 0 bases and 3 bases respectively, with 6 bases between them. This CDR3 reads CASSLVGDTEAFF. CDR3 DNA: TGCGCCAGCAGCTTGGTGGGGGACACTGAAGCTTTCTTT.

This clonotype was counted ten times or more. The chain links TRBV12-3 or TRBV12-4 to TRBJ2-2; D possibly corresponds to TRBD2 (5 bases). V lost 6 bases to trimming and J lost 8 bases, with 19 bases between them. There are 15 residues in the CDR3. This CDR3 reads CASSPQGGRLGELFF. In DNA, the CDR3 is TGTGCCAGCAGCCCCCAAGGAGGCAGGTTAGGGGAGCTGTTTTTT.

The chain links TRBV10-3 to TRBJ1-5; D unresolved. V dropped 0 bases and J dropped 5 bases, with 8 bases sitting between them. CDR3 length: 14 residues. Germline V gives CDR1 ENHRY, CDR2 SYGVKD. CDR3: CAISESNRDQPQHF. Here the CDR3 DNA reads TGTGCCATCAGTGAGTCCAATAGGGATCAGCCCCAGCATTTT.

Ten or more counts support this clonotype. V is TRBV28 and J is TRBJ1-2; D perhaps matches TRBD1 (6 bases). Germline V gene data show CDR1 as MDHEN and CDR2 as SYDVKM. The CDR3 length is 13 residues. Between the trimmed V and J ends, which lost 6 bases and 8 bases, there was a span of 16 bases. CDR3 DNA: TGTGCCAGCAGCAACTACAGGGATGGAGGCTACACCTTC. Its translation is CASSNYRDGGYTF.

There are many counts of this clonotype. The chain recombines TRBV12-3 or TRBV12-4 with TRBJ2-4; D gene unclear. With 1 base removed from V and 3 bases from J, the gap between germline ends came to 10 bases. This CDR3 contains 15 residues. This CDR3 reads CASSLEVLDKNIQYF. As DNA, the CDR3 is TGTGCCAGCAGTTTAGAGGTCTTAGACAAAAACATTCAGTACTTC.

This sequence joins TRBV27 and TRBJ2-5; tentatively, D is TRBD2 (5 bases). With 5 bases removed from V and 5 bases from J, the gap between germline ends came to 15 bases. The CDR3 runs 14 residues. From germline, CDR1 is MNHEY and CDR2 SMNVEV (reference sequence). The CDR3 nucleotides read TGTGCCAGCAGTCCCCGGGGATGGATGGAGACCCAGTACTTC. Protein sequence: CASSPRGWMETQYF.

This sequence joins TRBV12-3 or TRBV12-4 and TRBJ2-2, with D possibly matching TRBD2 (6 bases). V lost 6 bases and J 2 bases, leaving 13 bases between the germline ends. This CDR3 comprises 15 residues. The CDR3 is CASRTGTSNTGELFF. The CDR3 DNA reads TGTGCCAGCAGGACCGGGACTTCCAACACCGGGGAGCTGTTTTTT.

In its sample, this clonotype was seen many times. The chain employs TRBV9 and TRBJ1-1; TRBD1 is a possible D gene (6 bases). V was pared by 4 bases and J by 3 bases, with 10 bases between. Germline lookup yields CDR1 SGDLS and CDR2 YYNGEE. The CDR3 has 13 residues. The CDR3 spells CASSRDTYTEAFF. The CDR3 DNA sequence: TGTGCCAGCAGCCGGGACACATACACTGAAGCTTTCTTT.

This clonotype was counted many times. The chain has TRBV5-1 and TRBJ1-5, with D possibly TRBD1 on 5 matching bases. CDR1 and CDR2 (germline): SGHRS, YFSETQ. The CDR3 has 15 amino acids. V was pared by 0 bases and J by 0 bases, with 7 bases between. The CDR3 DNA reads TGCGCCAGCAGCTTGGACAGGAATAGCAATCAGCCCCAGCATTTT. Its translation: CASSLDRNSNQPQHF. The variable domain in full, with the rest retrieved from reference TRBV5-1 and TRBJ1-5, is KAGVTQTPRYLIKTRGQQVTLSCSPISGHRSVSWYQQTPGQGLQFLFEYFSETQRNKGNFPGRFSGRQFSNSRSEMNVSTLELGDSALYLCASSLDRNSNQPQHFGDGTRLSIL.

Ten or more counts support this clonotype. The CDR3 loop is CASSGRDAPRSYEQYF. CDR3 in DNA: TGTGCCAGCAGCGGTCGGGACGCGCCCCGCTCCTACGAGCAGTACTTC. The chain couples TRBV12-3 or TRBV12-4 to TRBJ2-7; D possibly matches TRBD1 or TRBD2 (5 bases each). This CDR3 contains 16 residues. V was trimmed by 6 bases and J by 0 bases, leaving 18 bases between them.

The sample holds many counts of this clonotype. The CDR3 DNA sequence: TGTGCCAGCAGGGGTCAGAGACAGGCCGAGAACACTGAAGCTTTCTTT. The encoded protein is CASRGQRQAENTEAFF. The chain combines TRBV6-5 with TRBJ1-1, with D possibly matching TRBD1 (6 bases). The V end was cut by 6 bases, the J end by 1 base, with 18 bases between. The CDR3 is 16 amino acids. CDR1 is MNHEY and CDR2 is SVGAGI in the germline V gene.

This clonotype showed up many times. The CDR3 bases are TGTGCCAGTAGTATGGGACTAGAAGCCGTGCAGTACTTC. It is translated as CASSMGLEAVQYF. This sequence joins TRBV19 and TRBJ2-7, with 8 bases aligning to TRBD2. This CDR3 is built from 13 residues. Trimming at V came to 3 bases and at J to 9 bases, leaving 7 bases not matched to a gene. Germline V gene data show CDR1 as LNHDA and CDR2 as SQIVND (reference sequence).

This clonotype was seen ten or more times. The chain combines TRBV19 with TRBJ1-1; 8 bases align to TRBD1. This CDR3 region has 15 residues. The germline CDR1 and CDR2 sequences are LNHDA and SQIVND (reference sequence). The V and J ends lost 6 bases and 4 bases, in that order; junction bases with no gene match: 10. The CDR3 region is CASSLKTGDPTEAFF. The CDR3, as DNA: TGTGCCAGTAGCCTAAAGACAGGGGATCCCACTGAAGCTTTCTTT.

This clonotype occurred many times. A junction end diverges from the germline sequence, so it may reflect a read error. The genes are TRBV7-7 and TRBJ2-2, with D perhaps matching TRBD1 or TRBD2 (5 bases each). The CDR3 extends over 14 amino acids. Germline V gives CDR1 SSHAT, CDR2 FNYEAQ (reference sequence). The CDR3 spells CASSLGTSTGELFF. CDR3 nucleotide sequence: TGTGCTAGCAGCTTAGGGACCAGCACCGGGGAGCTGTTTTTT.

The sample holds many counts of this clonotype. The rearrangement links TRBV6-5 to TRBJ2-7, with 7 nucleotides matching TRBD2. The CDR3 is 13 residues long. Germline V CDR1 and CDR2: MNHEY, SVGAGI. Losses at the gene ends were 0 bases for V and 12 bases for J; bases not matched to a gene: 8. CDR3 protein: CASSYSLSGTTYF. In DNA form, the CDR3 reads TGTGCCAGCAGTTACTCTTTATCCGGGACTACGTACTTC.

This clonotype was seen at least ten times. The genes are TRBV3-1 and TRBJ2-7, with TRBD1 matching 9 bases. Germline trimming cut 6 bases from V and 7 bases from J; bases unmatched to any gene: 7. Germline V gene sequence: CDR1 LGHDT, CDR2 YNNKEL (reference sequence). The CDR3 totals 13 residues. The CDR3 loop reads CASRTRGQGEQYF. The CDR3 DNA reads as TGTGCCAGCAGAACAAGGGGACAGGGAGAGCAGTACTTC.

This clonotype was found many times. J is TRBJ1-5 and V is TRBV19; no clear D. The V end lost 10 bases, the J end lost 3 bases, and 19 bases lay between the germline ends. CDR1 and CDR2 (germline): LNHDA, SQIVND (reference sequence). This CDR3 is 15 amino acids long. The CDR3 reads CATARADQNNQPQHF. The DNA for the CDR3 is TGTGCCACGGCACGGGCAGACCAGAACAATCAGCCCCAGCATTTT.

This clonotype was detected many times. This chain uses TRBV14 with TRBJ1-2; tentatively, D is TRBD1 (5 bases). CDR3 length equals 14 residues. Germline-derived CDR1 and CDR2 are SGHDN and FVKESK. The V and J ends lost 0 bases and 7 bases respectively, with 12 bases between them. The CDR3 loop reads CASSQDRGRSGYTF. CDR3 sequence (DNA): TGTGCCAGCAGCCAAGATCGGGGGAGGTCTGGCTACACCTTC. Full variable domain (missing parts from reference TRBV14 and TRBJ1-2): EAGVTQFPSHSVIEKGQTVTLRCDPISGHDNLYWYRRVMGKEIKFLLHFVKESKQDESGMPNNRFLAERTGGTYSTLKVQPAELEDSGVYFCASSQDRGRSGYTFGSGTRLTVV.

The gene calls are TRBV20-1 and TRBJ1-2, with a weak D call TRBD1 (6 bases). The V and J ends lost 3 bases and 7 bases respectively, with 12 bases between them. CDR1 and CDR2 from the germline V gene are DFQATT and SNEGSKA (reference sequence). The CDR3 runs 12 residues. CDR3 residues: CSASRGVSGYTF. DNA for the CDR3: TGCAGTGCTAGTAGGGGGGTTAGTGGCTACACCTTC.

This clonotype was observed at least ten times. The V call is TRBV30, the J call TRBJ2-7; D not resolved. V shed 0 bases and J shed 3 bases, with 18 bases lying between them. The CDR3 spans 16 residues. Germline values: CDR1 GTSNPN, CDR2 SVGIG (reference sequence). The CDR3 reads CAWSVPRTAPHYEQYF. The CDR3 DNA follows: TGTGCCTGGAGTGTACCTCGGACCGCACCCCACTACGAGCAGTACTTC.